This TCR beta chain is from a study of shared clonotypes between healthy human individuals. Overall study context: Donors, aged 18 to 49, were a couple of women and a few men. Notes on the study in general: Owing to a small donor count, the genetic and exposure-history diversity represented was limited.

Each unsorted PBMC replicate got 300 ng genomic DNA, some 30,000 genomes. Profiled with immunoSEQ multiplex PCR; TCRdb holds only in-frame clones, not every one. The data hold some 500,000 clones, with around 80% observed a single time. Note on this clone: Its cognate antigen is unknown. A junction end diverges from the germline sequence, so it may reflect a read error.

From germline, CDR1 is SGHVS and CDR2 FNYEAQ. The CDR3 covers 16 residues. The clonotype was recovered from a woman in her thirties or forties in good health. Some clones in this sample may be carry-over from other donors' samples. What was sequenced was PBMCs. The chain recombines TRBV7-6 with TRBJ2-7, with TRBD2 matching over 13 bases. The CDR3 here is CASTLKIGLAGDEQYF. Written as DNA, the CDR3 is TGTGCCAGCACCTTAAAAATTGGACTAGCGGGAGACGAGCAGTACTTC.